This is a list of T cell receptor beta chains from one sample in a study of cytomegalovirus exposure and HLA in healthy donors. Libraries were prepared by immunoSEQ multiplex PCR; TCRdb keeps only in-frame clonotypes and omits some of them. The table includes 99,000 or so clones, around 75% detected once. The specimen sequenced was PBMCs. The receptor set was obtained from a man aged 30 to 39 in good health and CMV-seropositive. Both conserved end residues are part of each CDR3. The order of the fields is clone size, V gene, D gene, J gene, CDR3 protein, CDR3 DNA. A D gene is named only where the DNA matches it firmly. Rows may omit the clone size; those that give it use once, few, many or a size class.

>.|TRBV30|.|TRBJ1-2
CAWTGETYGYTF
TGTGCCTGGACGGGGGAGACCTATGGCTACACCTTC
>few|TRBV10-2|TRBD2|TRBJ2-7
CASSDWTSSYEQYF
TGCGCCAGCAGTGATTGGACTAGCTCCTACGAGCAGTACTTC
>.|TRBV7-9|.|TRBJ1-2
CASSPRGQGGYGYTF
TGTGCCAGCAGCCCGAGGGGTCAGGGAGGCTATGGCTACACCTTC
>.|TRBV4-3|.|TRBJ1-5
CASSQEGWQGNQPQHF
TGCGCCAGCAGCCAAGAAGGATGGCAGGGCAATCAGCCCCAGCATTTT
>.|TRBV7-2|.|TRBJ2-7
CASSIGSAYEQYF
TGTGCCAGCAGCATCGGGTCCGCCTACGAGCAGTACTTC
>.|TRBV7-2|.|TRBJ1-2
CASSLAGAANYGYTF
TGTGCCAGCAGCTTAGCTGGGGCAGCCAACTATGGCTACACCTTC
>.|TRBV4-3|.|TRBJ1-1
CASSQDSGGTEAFF
TGCGCCAGCAGCCAAGACTCGGGGGGAACTGAAGCTTTCTTT
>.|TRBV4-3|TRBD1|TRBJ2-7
CASSQGRHYRGRGYEQYF
TGCGCCAGCAGCCAAGGCCGCCATTACAGGGGGCGAGGCTACGAGCAGTACTTC
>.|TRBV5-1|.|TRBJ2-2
CASSPPGGRGTGELFF
TGCGCCAGCAGCCCGCCCGGGGGGCGGGGCACCGGGGAGCTGTTTTTT
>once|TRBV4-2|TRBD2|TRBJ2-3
CASSQSVSGGSTDTQYF
TGTGCCAGCAGCCAGAGCGTAAGCGGGGGTAGCACAGATACGCAGTATTTT
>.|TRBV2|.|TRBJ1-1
CASSGSRLGTEAFF
TGTGCCAGCTCAGGGTCCCGTTTAGGTACTGAAGCTTTCTTT
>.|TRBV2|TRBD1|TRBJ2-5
CASSEVGTGWETQYF
TGTGCCAGCAGTGAAGTCGGGACAGGATGGGAGACCCAGTACTTC
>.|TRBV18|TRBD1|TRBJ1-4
CASSPLRTGVNEKLFF
TGTGCCAGCTCACCACTCCGGACAGGGGTAAATGAAAAACTGTTTTTT
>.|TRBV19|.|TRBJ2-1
CASSMYPSNEQFF
TGTGCCAGTAGTATGTATCCTTCCAATGAGCAGTTCTTC
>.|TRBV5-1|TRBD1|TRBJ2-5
CASSITGEETQYF
TGCGCCAGCAGCATCACAGGGGAAGAGACCCAGTACTTC
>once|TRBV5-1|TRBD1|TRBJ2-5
CASSLGGGSQETQYF
TGCGCCAGCAGCTTGGGAGGGGGCAGCCAAGAGACCCAGTACTTC
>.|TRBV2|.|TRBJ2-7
CARQGEGYEQYF
TGTGCCAGACAGGGAGAGGGTTACGAGCAGTACTTC
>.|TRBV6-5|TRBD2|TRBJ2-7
CASSYGGGSYEQYF
TGTGCCAGCAGTTACGGCGGGGGATCCTACGAGCAGTACTTC
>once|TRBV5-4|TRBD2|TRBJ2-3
CASSSGTSGGAPDTQYF
TGTGCCAGCAGCTCCGGGACTAGCGGGGGGGCCCCAGATACGCAGTATTTT
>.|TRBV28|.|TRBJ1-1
CASSFPTTGLGTEAFF
TGTGCCAGCAGTTTTCCTACAACAGGGTTGGGCACTGAAGCTTTCTTT
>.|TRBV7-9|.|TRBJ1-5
CASSSRGGAGHQPQHF
TGTGCCAGCAGCTCGCGGGGGGGGGCGGGGCACCAGCCCCAGCATTTT
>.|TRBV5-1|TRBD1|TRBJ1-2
CASSWGTGGYSNYGYTF
TGCGCCAGCAGCTGGGGGACAGGGGGCTATTCTAACTATGGCTACACCTTC
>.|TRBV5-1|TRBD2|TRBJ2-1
CASSLEGLVGGNEQFF
TGCGCCAGCAGCTTAGAGGGACTAGTGGGGGGCAATGAGCAGTTCTTC